This T cell receptor beta chain is drawn from a study of T cell repertoires in cytomegalovirus infection. Trimming took off 0 bases at V and 6 bases at J, with 8 bases between the two ends. Per germline, CDR1 MNHEY and CDR2 SMNVEV (reference sequence). The CDR3 length is 13 residues. One entry per CDR3 protein results from TCRdb running MiXCR on the reads. The table records about 830,000 distinct CDR3 sequences, about 30% of them present only once. Worth noting for this clonotype: Its antigen remains unknown.

The receptor's source is a human donor in good health (CMV status not recorded). Some clones in this sample may be carry-over from other donors' samples. This chain uses TRBV27 with TRBJ1-2, with D possibly matching TRBD1 (5 bases). The sample was cultured CD8+ T cells from PBMCs, taken from culture after CMV antigen stimulation. DNA of the CDR3: TGTGCCAGCAGTTTATCCGCCAGGGATGGCTACACCTTC. Translating it yields CASSLSARDGYTF.